These T cell receptor beta chains were read from a single sample in a study of blood T cell repertoires in COVID-19. Sequencing used immunoSEQ multiplex PCR; TCRdb keeps in-frame clones, though not all of them. The sample holds over 85,000 clones, around nine tenths seen once. Sequencing was carried out using peripheral blood. These receptors came from a human donor in a cohort sampled during active COVID-19. Both conserved end residues are part of each CDR3. Each record gives: clone size, V gene, D gene, J gene, CDR3 protein, CDR3 DNA. D genes are given only for firm matches. Clone size, where shown, is once, few, many, or a class for clones that have expanded.

size: once
V: TRBV27
D: .
J: TRBJ2-2
CDR3: CASSLRLAGELFF
DNA: TGTGCCAGCAGTTTACGGTTGGCCGGGGAGCTGTTTTTT

size: .
V: TRBV4-1
D: TRBD2
J: TRBJ2-7
CDR3: CASSQETKGQASGGYEQYF
DNA: TGCGCCAGCAGCCAAGAGACGAAGGGGCAGGCTAGCGGGGGCTACGAGCAGTACTTC

size: .
V: TRBV10-3
D: .
J: TRBJ2-5
CDR3: CAISVDGGETQYF
DNA: TGTGCCATCAGTGTGGACGGCGGGGAGACCCAGTACTTC

size: .
V: TRBV29-1
D: .
J: TRBJ1-2
CDR3: CSVVGGANYGYTF
DNA: TGCAGCGTTGTGGGGGGGGCGAACTATGGCTACACCTTC

size: .
V: TRBV4-2
D: .
J: TRBJ1-4
CDR3: CASSQDGKGEKLFF
DNA: TGTGCCAGCAGCCAAGATGGGAAGGGGGAAAAACTGTTTTTT

size: .
V: TRBV6-2/TRBV6-3
D: TRBD2
J: TRBJ2-7
CDR3: CASNPGLIYEQYF
DNA: TGTGCCAGCAACCCGGGACTAATCTACGAGCAGTACTTC

size: few
V: TRBV19
D: .
J: TRBJ1-4
CDR3: CASSIPPQRGGTNEKLFF
DNA: TGTGCCAGTAGTATCCCTCCCCAGCGGGGTGGGACTAATGAAAAACTGTTTTTT

size: .
V: TRBV4-3
D: TRBD2
J: TRBJ2-2
CDR3: CASSQDTSGSGSGELFF
DNA: TGCGCCAGCAGCCAAGATACTAGCGGGAGTGGTTCCGGGGAGCTGTTTTTT

size: .
V: TRBV18
D: .
J: TRBJ1-2
CDR3: CASSPEGRVYGYTF
DNA: TGTGCCAGCTCACCCGAAGGGCGGGTCTATGGCTACACCTTC

size: .
V: TRBV28
D: .
J: TRBJ2-6
CDR3: CASSLSGSGTGANVLTF
DNA: TGTGCCAGCAGTTTATCAGGTTCGGGAACTGGGGCCAACGTCCTGACTTTC

size: .
V: TRBV6-2/TRBV6-3
D: .
J: TRBJ2-5
CDR3: CASSDPSAGRQETQYF
DNA: TGTGCCAGCAGTGACCCCTCGGCGGGGAGACAAGAGACCCAGTACTTC

size: .
V: TRBV3-1/TRBV3-2
D: TRBD2
J: TRBJ2-3
CDR3: CASSPLAGGPGDTQYF
DNA: TGTGCCAGCAGCCCACTAGCGGGGGGGCCGGGAGATACGCAGTATTTT

size: .
V: TRBV29-1
D: .
J: TRBJ2-1
CDR3: CSVGGWNSNEQFF
DNA: TGCAGCGTTGGCGGGTGGAACAGCAATGAGCAGTTCTTC

size: .
V: TRBV2
D: TRBD2
J: TRBJ2-5
CDR3: CASSEGTSGGQTQYF
DNA: TGTGCCAGCAGTGAAGGGACTAGCGGGGGGCAGACCCAGTACTTC

size: .
V: TRBV11-2
D: .
J: TRBJ2-2
CDR3: CASSLSGGRTGELFF
DNA: TGTGCCAGCAGCTTATCCGGGGGACGGACCGGGGAGCTGTTTTTT

size: .
V: TRBV3-1/TRBV3-2
D: .
J: TRBJ1-2
CDR3: CASSQRTLSYGYTF
DNA: TGTGCCAGCAGCCAACGGACATTGAGCTATGGCTACACCTTC

size: .
V: TRBV19
D: .
J: TRBJ1-1
CDR3: CASSFHRVNTEAFF
DNA: TGTGCCAGTAGTTTCCACAGGGTGAACACTGAAGCTTTCTTT

size: few
V: TRBV7-8
D: TRBD1
J: TRBJ1-1
CDR3: CASSPGQMNTEAFF
DNA: TGTGCCAGCAGCCCGGGACAGATGAACACTGAAGCTTTCTTT

size: .
V: TRBV28
D: .
J: TRBJ1-1
CDR3: CASSWSVRAFF
DNA: TGTGCCAGCAGTTGGTCCGTCCGGGCTTTCTTT

size: .
V: TRBV5-1
D: TRBD1
J: TRBJ2-2
CDR3: CASSLSPSGQGGTGELFF
DNA: TGCGCCAGCAGCTTGTCGCCTTCGGGACAGGGAGGTACCGGGGAGCTGTTTTTT

size: .
V: TRBV6-5
D: .
J: TRBJ2-1
CDR3: CASSLAEGEQFF
DNA: TGTGCCAGCAGTTTGGCCGAGGGTGAGCAGTTCTTC

size: once
V: TRBV19
D: .
J: TRBJ2-4
CDR3: CASSMGTGITNIQYF
DNA: TGTGCCAGTAGTATGGGCACAGGGATCACAAACATTCAGTACTTC

size: .
V: TRBV5-5
D: TRBD2
J: TRBJ2-5
CDR3: CASSLGEGRQETQYF
DNA: TGTGCCAGCAGCTTGGGGGAGGGGCGCCAAGAGACCCAGTACTTC

size: .
V: TRBV18
D: .
J: TRBJ2-7
CDR3: CASSPVAPATGSSYEQYF
DNA: TGTGCCAGCTCACCAGTTGCCCCCGCCACAGGGAGCTCCTACGAGCAGTACTTC

size: .
V: TRBV28
D: .
J: TRBJ1-2
CDR3: CASSLSDYGYTF
DNA: TGTGCCAGCAGTTTGAGCGATTATGGCTACACCTTC

size: .
V: TRBV4-3
D: .
J: TRBJ2-7
CDR3: CASSQEKGLASGEQYF
DNA: TGCGCCAGCAGCCAAGAAAAGGGCCTAGCTTCTGGCGAGCAGTACTTC

size: .
V: TRBV12-3/TRBV12-4
D: .
J: TRBJ2-7
CDR3: CASRASQYEQYF
DNA: TGTGCCAGCAGGGCTTCACAGTACGAGCAGTACTTC

size: few
V: TRBV7-8
D: TRBD1
J: TRBJ1-1
CDR3: CASGPGQGASEAFF
DNA: TGTGCCAGCGGCCCGGGACAGGGGGCATCTGAAGCTTTCTTT

size: .
V: TRBV4-1
D: .
J: TRBJ1-5
CDR3: CASSQDWAGGNQPQHF
DNA: TGCGCCAGCAGCCAAGATTGGGCAGGGGGCAATCAGCCCCAGCATTTT

size: .
V: TRBV5-1
D: TRBD2
J: TRBJ2-5
CDR3: CASTPGTSGGEGETQYF
DNA: TGCGCCAGCACCCCTGGGACTAGCGGGGGAGAAGGGGAGACCCAGTACTTC

size: .
V: TRBV5-1
D: .
J: TRBJ2-5
CDR3: CASSRGSFAGETQYF
DNA: TGCGCCAGCAGCCGAGGGAGTTTCGCCGGAGAGACCCAGTACTTC

size: .
V: TRBV10-1
D: .
J: TRBJ2-1
CDR3: CASSELVIRGSYNEQFF
DNA: TGCGCCAGCAGTGAGCTGGTGATCCGAGGCTCCTACAATGAGCAGTTCTTC

size: few
V: TRBV18
D: .
J: TRBJ1-2
CDR3: CASSPPRRGGGYTF
DNA: TGTGCCAGCTCACCACCGAGGCGAGGAGGTGGCTACACCTTC

size: .
V: TRBV29-1
D: .
J: TRBJ1-1
CDR3: CSAGVIGSVTEAFF
DNA: TGCAGCGCAGGGGTTATTGGAAGTGTTACTGAAGCTTTCTTT

size: once
V: TRBV19
D: TRBD1
J: TRBJ2-5
CDR3: CASSDRGETQYF
DNA: TGTGCCAGTAGTGACAGGGGAGAGACCCAGTACTTC

size: .
V: TRBV7-3
D: TRBD1
J: TRBJ1-1
CDR3: CASSIQQGANTEAFF
DNA: TGTGCCAGCAGCATTCAACAGGGGGCTAACACTGAAGCTTTCTTT

size: once
V: TRBV10-3
D: .
J: TRBJ1-2
CDR3: CAISFDRNYGYTF
DNA: TGTGCCATCAGTTTTGACAGGAACTATGGCTACACCTTC

size: .
V: TRBV5-6
D: .
J: TRBJ1-2
CDR3: CASSFKTEPYGYTF
DNA: TGTGCCAGCAGCTTTAAGACAGAACCCTATGGCTACACCTTC

size: once
V: TRBV6-6
D: TRBD1
J: TRBJ1-1
CDR3: CASSFDRATEAFF
DNA: TGTGCCAGCAGTTTCGACAGGGCCACTGAAGCTTTCTTT

size: .
V: TRBV5-1
D: .
J: TRBJ2-3
CDR3: CASVGGPRRNTQYF
DNA: TGCGCCAGCGTAGGAGGGCCCCGCCGGAATACGCAGTATTTT

size: .
V: TRBV30
D: .
J: TRBJ2-2
CDR3: CAWRQYTGELFF
DNA: TGTGCCTGGCGACAGTACACCGGGGAGCTGTTTTTT

size: .
V: TRBV28
D: .
J: TRBJ1-5
CDR3: CASRGARGQPQHF
DNA: TGTGCCAGCAGAGGGGCCCGTGGTCAGCCCCAGCATTTT

size: .
V: TRBV27
D: TRBD1
J: TRBJ1-2
CDR3: CASSLSTGGLGGYGYTF
DNA: TGTGCCAGCAGTTTATCGACAGGGGGCTTAGGGGGCTATGGCTACACCTTC

size: .
V: TRBV9
D: TRBD2
J: TRBJ2-7
CDR3: CASSKLAGGSYEQYF
DNA: TGTGCCAGCAGCAAATTAGCGGGGGGTTCCTACGAGCAGTACTTC

size: .
V: TRBV9
D: .
J: TRBJ1-1
CDR3: CASSKDDRRWTEAFF
DNA: TGTGCCAGCAGCAAAGACGACAGGCGCTGGACTGAAGCTTTCTTT

size: .
V: TRBV5-1
D: TRBD1
J: TRBJ1-1
CDR3: CASSSGQGKGEAFF
DNA: TGCGCCAGCAGCTCGGGACAGGGAAAGGGGGAAGCTTTCTTT

size: few
V: TRBV7-3
D: TRBD1
J: TRBJ2-7
CDR3: CASSLMAGGVDEQYF
DNA: TGTGCCAGCAGCTTAATGGCAGGGGGCGTTGACGAGCAGTACTTC

size: .
V: TRBV5-1
D: TRBD1
J: TRBJ1-2
CDR3: CASSRPAQGALDGYTF
DNA: TGCGCCAGCAGCCGGCCGGCGCAGGGGGCCCTCGATGGCTACACCTTC

size: .
V: TRBV6-6
D: .
J: TRBJ1-3
CDR3: CASSYEGVRNTIYF
DNA: TGTGCCAGCAGTTACGAGGGGGTGCGAAACACCATATATTTT

size: .
V: TRBV19
D: .
J: TRBJ1-5
CDR3: CASSTPRQGGQPQHF
DNA: TGTGCCAGTAGTACCCCGAGGCAGGGTGGTCAGCCCCAGCATTTT

size: .
V: TRBV15
D: TRBD2
J: TRBJ2-1
CDR3: CATSRDSGRAEGEQFF
DNA: TGTGCCACCAGCAGAGATAGCGGGAGGGCCGAAGGTGAGCAGTTCTTC

size: .
V: TRBV11-2
D: .
J: TRBJ1-1
CDR3: CASSLDRGGEAFF
DNA: TGTGCCAGCAGCTTAGACCGTGGGGGGGAAGCTTTCTTT

size: .
V: TRBV7-9
D: .
J: TRBJ1-1
CDR3: CASSSAAGAGDTEAFF
DNA: TGTGCCAGCAGCTCGGCGGCGGGGGCCGGGGACACTGAAGCTTTCTTT

size: .
V: TRBV24-1
D: .
J: TRBJ2-3
CDR3: CATSDYTTDTQYF
DNA: TGTGCCACCAGTGATTACACGACAGATACGCAGTATTTT

size: few
V: TRBV10-1
D: TRBD1
J: TRBJ2-1
CDR3: CASSEPTTGVNEQFF
DNA: TGCGCCAGCAGTGAGCCTACGACAGGGGTCAATGAGCAGTTCTTC

size: .
V: TRBV6-2/TRBV6-3
D: .
J: TRBJ2-7
CDR3: CASSYSPLGDYEQYF
DNA: TGTGCCAGCAGTTACTCTCCCCTAGGGGACTACGAGCAGTACTTC

size: .
V: TRBV5-3
D: TRBD2
J: TRBJ2-1
CDR3: CARSFQRGGREQFF
DNA: TGTGCCAGAAGCTTCCAGCGGGGGGGCCGTGAGCAGTTCTTC

size: few
V: TRBV18
D: .
J: TRBJ1-5
CDR3: CASSPTGEIRPHF
DNA: TGTGCCAGCTCACCTACCGGGGAAATTCGTCCGCATTTT

size: .
V: TRBV9
D: .
J: TRBJ2-2
CDR3: CASSVAPQNTGELFF
DNA: TGTGCCAGCAGCGTAGCCCCACAGAACACCGGGGAGCTGTTTTTT